The 29 T cell receptor beta chains given below trace back to one sample, sequenced in a study of cytomegalovirus exposure and HLA in healthy donors. In the PCR, 60 Vbeta and 13 Jbeta primers were used. Assay used: immunoSEQ multiplex PCR; TCRdb lists only in-frame clones, some missing. The specimen's table records about 83,000 clones. The sample taken for sequencing was PBMCs. The receptors here all came from a man aged 18 to 30 in good health and CMV-seropositive.

As to this clone: The junction and the germline gene differ at one end; a read error may be behind it. V is TRBV5-6 and J is TRBJ2-7; 11 positions agree with TRBD1. This CDR3 spans 14 amino acids. Germline V lookup: CDR1 SGHDT, CDR2 YYEEEE. The CDR3 nucleotides are TGTGCCAGCAGCCTCGGGACAGGGGGGTGGTCGGGAAACTTC. This encodes CASSLGTGGWSGNF.

This rearrangement joins TRBV18 to TRBJ1-1; TRBD1 agrees at 7 bases. Looked up from germline, CDR1 is KGHSH and CDR2 is LQKENI. V gave up 3 bases and J gave up 1 base; unmatched junction bases: 8. The CDR3 consists of 16 residues. CDR3 bases: TGTGCCAGCTCACCTAAAAGGGGGACAGAGAACACTGAAGCTTTCTTT. It is translated as CASSPKRGTENTEAFF.

This chain joins TRBV19 and TRBJ2-1, with 13 nucleotides matching TRBD2. CDR1 and CDR2 (germline): LNHDA, SQIVND (reference sequence). V gave up 2 bases and J gave up 9 bases; unmatched junction bases: 4. This CDR3 is built from 15 residues. CDR3 protein: CASSIRTSGGSEQFF. For the CDR3, the DNA is TGTGCCAGTAGTATAAGGACTAGCGGGGGCAGTGAGCAGTTCTTC.

The chain employs TRBV2 and TRBJ1-1; possibly TRBD1 for D (5 bases). This CDR3 contains 14 residues. Trimming pared 1 base from V and 1 base from J, leaving 7 bases between. CDR1 and CDR2 (germline): SNHLY, FYNNEI. CDR3 sequence reads: CASSEGTWNTEAFF. The CDR3 DNA follows: TGTGCCAGCAGTGAAGGGACATGGAACACTGAAGCTTTCTTT.

The chain recombines TRBV18 with TRBJ2-1; TRBD1 matches 10 bases. Trimming removed 3 bases from V and 5 bases from J; junction bases left unmatched: 4. The CDR3 contains 15 residues. The germline V gene encodes CDR1 KGHSH and CDR2 LQKENI. In DNA form, the CDR3 reads TGTGCCAGCTCACCGCGGGACAGGGGTGACAATGAGCAGTTCTTC. The encoded protein is CASSPRDRGDNEQFF. The full variable domain, completed using reference TRBV18 and TRBJ2-1, is NAGVMQNPRHLVRRRGQEARLRCSPMKGHSHVYWYRQLPEEGLKFMVYLQKENIIDESGMPKERFSAEFPKEGPSILRIQQVVRGDSAAYFCASSPRDRGDNEQFFGPGTRLTVL.

CDR3 sequence (DNA): TGTGCCAGCAGCAAGAGGGGGCGCACTGAAGCTTTCTTT. It encodes CASSKRGRTEAFF. The chain uses TRBV21-1 and TRBJ1-1; the D segment call TRBD1 is taken from the table without a DNA check. TRBV21-1 represents a pseudogene. The length of the CDR3 is 13 residues.

The V call is TRBV28, the J call TRBJ1-1; D unclear. This CDR3 contains 10 residues. Trimming shortened V by 3 bases and J by 7 bases, and 3 bases separated the two germline ends. Germline CDR1 and CDR2: MDHEN and SYDVKM. The CDR3 coding sequence is TGTGCCAGCAGTTTCCATGAAGCTTTCTTT. Its translation: CASSFHEAFF.

The chain links TRBV28 to TRBJ2-7; 9 bases are a match to TRBD1. Germline V gene lookup returns CDR1 MDHEN and CDR2 SYDVKM. The CDR3 contains 15 residues. J was trimmed by 0 bases and V by 5 bases; bases with no gene match: 5. The CDR3 bases are TGTGCCAGCAGTATCGACAGGGGGTTCTCCTACGAGCAGTACTTC. This sequence encodes CASSIDRGFSYEQYF.

The chain employs TRBV7-6 and TRBJ1-4, with D possibly being TRBD1 (5 bases). V lost 6 bases to trimming and J lost 8 bases, with 13 bases between them. Germline V gene lookup returns CDR1 SGHVS and CDR2 FNYEAQ. The CDR3 sequence is 13 residues long. The CDR3 coding sequence is TGTGCCAGCAGAGGGGCCTCTGGGGAAAAACTGTTTTTT. Translated: CASRGASGEKLFF.

The chain links TRBV18 to TRBJ2-7, with D possibly being TRBD2 (6 bases). Looked up from germline, CDR1 is KGHSH and CDR2 is LQKENI. The CDR3 has 16 residues. V was pared by 2 bases and J by 2 bases, with 16 bases between. The CDR3 nucleotides read TGTGCCAGCTCACCAGTTGCGGGGAGCACCCCCTACGAGCAGTACTTC. It translates to CASSPVAGSTPYEQYF.

The chain has TRBV28 and TRBJ2-7, with 9 bases fitting TRBD1. CDR1 MDHEN and CDR2 SYDVKM come from the germline V gene. With 1 base clipped from V and 3 bases from J, the junction kept 1 base outside the gene matches. The CDR3 is 14 amino acids. In DNA, the CDR3 is TGTGCCAGCAGTTTATCGGGACAGGGCTACGAGCAGTACTTC. Encoded protein: CASSLSGQGYEQYF.

The chain recombines TRBV5-1 with TRBJ2-7; 7 bases map to TRBD1. The germline V gene encodes CDR1 SGHRS and CDR2 YFSETQ. This CDR3 has 15 amino acids. Trimming took 4 bases from V and 2 from J; bases not matched to a gene: 9. CDR3 residues: CASSPNRQGAYEQYF. CDR3 DNA sequence: TGCGCCAGCAGCCCCAACCGGCAGGGGGCCTACGAGCAGTACTTC.

The chain employs TRBV5-1 and TRBJ2-5; a possible D gene is TRBD1 (5 bases). The DNA matches TRBJ2-7 better at its end, which makes the J call doubtful. In germline, CDR1 is SGHRS, CDR2 YFSETQ. CDR3 length equals 13 residues. The CDR3 region has the DNA TGCGCCAGCAGCCCGGACACGTCCTACGAGCAGTACTTC. It specifies CASSPDTSYEQYF.

J is TRBJ2-5 and V is TRBV6-1, with 10 nucleotides matching TRBD2. The ends lost 1 base at V and 4 bases at J; junction bases unmatched: 3. The CDR3 contains 15 residues. Germline V gene data show CDR1 as MNHNS and CDR2 as SASEGT. The CDR3 reads CASSEESGGVETQYF. The CDR3 region has the DNA TGTGCCAGCAGTGAAGAGAGCGGGGGGGTAGAGACCCAGTACTTC.

The chain combines TRBV6-1 with TRBJ2-3, with 9 bases that match TRBD2. The germline V gene has CDR1 MNHNS and CDR2 SASEGT. The CDR3 sequence is 13 residues long. The V gene end was trimmed by 7 bases and the J gene end by 5 bases; junction bases not matched to a gene: 4. The CDR3 protein is CASTGLAKDTQYF. The CDR3 DNA follows: TGTGCCAGCACTGGACTAGCGAAAGATACGCAGTATTTT.

The CDR3, as DNA: TGCGCCAGCAGTCCAACAGGGGGGTTTACTGAAGCTTTCTTT. This translates into CASSPTGGFTEAFF. V and J are TRBV5-1 and TRBJ1-1, with 8 bases identical to TRBD1. CDR1 SGHRS and CDR2 YFSETQ come from the germline V gene. The CDR3 contains 14 residues. V lost 5 bases to trimming and J lost 5 bases; unmatched junction nucleotides: 8.

The chain carries TRBV28 and TRBJ1-1, with no clear D. Trimming removed 3 bases at V and 3 bases at J, with 8 bases between. The CDR3 length is 13 residues. The germline CDR1 and CDR2 sequences are MDHEN and SYDVKM. CDR3 protein: CASSFNRDTEAFF. The CDR3 DNA reads as TGTGCCAGCAGTTTTAACAGAGACACTGAAGCTTTCTTT.

The chain links TRBV5-1 to TRBJ1-1; D gene ambiguous. With 0 bases removed from V and 2 bases from J, the gap between germline ends came to 5 bases. Germline V gene lookup returns CDR1 SGHRS and CDR2 YFSETQ. The CDR3 extends over 13 amino acids. The CDR3 loop is CASSLDSNTEAFF. CDR3 DNA: TGCGCCAGCAGCTTGGACAGCAACACTGAAGCTTTCTTT.

This chain joins TRBV6-5 and TRBJ2-3; 7 nucleotides align to TRBD1. Germline-derived CDR1 and CDR2 are MNHEY and SVGAGI. The CDR3 runs 15 residues. V dropped 0 bases and J dropped 8; count of bases not matched to a gene: 8. The chain's CDR3 is CASSYSSQGVGTQYF. CDR3 bases: TGTGCCAGCAGTTACTCGAGCCAGGGGGTGGGTACGCAGTATTTT.

The chain combines TRBV2 with TRBJ1-2, with 11 positions matching TRBD1. The J segment lost 7 bases and the V segment lost 6 bases, leaving 7 bases of the junction unmatched. Germline assignment: CDR1 SNHLY and CDR2 FYNNEI. The CDR3 sequence is 14 residues long. The CDR3 DNA reads TGTGCCAGCAGGTTGGACAGGGGGCGCGGTGGCTACACCTTC. Translation gives CASRLDRGRGGYTF.

This chain uses TRBV2 with TRBJ2-3; the D gene is possibly TRBD1 (6 bases). This CDR3 comprises 14 residues. Per the germline V gene, CDR1 is SNHLY and CDR2 is FYNNEI. V lost 8 bases to trimming and J lost 0 bases, with 12 bases between them. CDR3 bases: TGTGCCAGCCGACAGGATACTAGCACAGATACGCAGTATTTT. Translated, it gives CASRQDTSTDTQYF.

Notes on this clone: Germline is not matched at one junction end, which may reflect a read error. V usage is TRBV19 and J usage is TRBJ2-4; D unresolved. This CDR3 spans 16 amino acids. Germline loops: CDR1 LNHDA, CDR2 SQIVND (reference sequence). CDR3 nucleotide sequence: TGTGCCAATAGTTTGGCATACCGGAGAAAAGAAAACATTCAGTACTTC. This encodes CANSLAYRRKENIQYF.

The chain carries TRBV2 and TRBJ1-5; D call uncertain. V was shortened by 8 bases and J by 0 bases, with 17 bases between the two germline ends. The CDR3 is 16 residues long. CDR1 is SNHLY and CDR2 is FYNNEI in the germline V gene. CDR3 residues: CASGLNGDYSNQPQHF. The CDR3 DNA reads as TGTGCCAGCGGACTAAATGGGGATTATAGCAATCAGCCCCAGCATTTT.

The J gene is TRBJ1-5, the V gene TRBV6-6; no firm D call. CDR3 length: 13 amino acids. Germline V gene sequence: CDR1 MNHNY, CDR2 SVGAGI (reference sequence). V shed 4 bases and J shed 0 bases, with 4 bases lying between them. The CDR3, as DNA: TGTGCCAGCAGTTTGGCTAGCAATCAGCCCCAGCATTTT. The encoded protein is CASSLASNQPQHF.

V and J are TRBV28 and TRBJ2-2; 9 bases match TRBD1. The CDR3 has 16 residues. Germline values: CDR1 MDHEN, CDR2 SYDVKM. The junction had 7 bases not matched to a gene; V was cut back by 3 bases and J by 5 bases. CDR3 loop: CASSLETGGITGELFF. Here the CDR3 DNA reads TGTGCCAGCAGTTTGGAGACAGGGGGTATAACCGGGGAGCTGTTTTTT.

J is TRBJ2-2 and V is TRBV7-7; TRBD1 agrees at 7 bases. Germline V gene sequence: CDR1 SSHAT, CDR2 FNYEAQ (reference sequence). The CDR3 covers 15 residues. Losses at the gene ends were 3 bases for V and 4 bases for J; bases not matched to a gene: 5. DNA of the CDR3: TGTGCCAGCAGCTTCGACAGGGATGGCACCGGGGAGCTGTTTTTT. Translated, it gives CASSFDRDGTGELFF.

The rearrangement uses TRBV25-1 and TRBJ1-6; TRBD1 might be the D (6 bases). From germline, CDR1 is MGHDK and CDR2 SYGVNS. The CDR3 runs to 15 residues. V gave up 4 bases and J gave up 8 bases, with 15 bases separating them. CDR3 loop: CASSAAGDGDSPLHF. The CDR3 DNA sequence: TGTGCCAGCAGTGCCGCAGGGGACGGAGATTCACCCCTCCACTTT.

The chain uses TRBV6-5 and TRBJ2-1, with 9 bases lining up with TRBD2. CDR1 is MNHEY, CDR2 SVGAGI, per germline. This CDR3 has 16 amino acids. Losses at the gene ends were 2 bases for V and 1 base for J; bases not matched to a gene: 3. The CDR3 loop reads CASSYMAGGSYNEQFF. CDR3 bases: TGTGCCAGCAGTTACATGGCGGGAGGGTCCTACAATGAGCAGTTCTTC.

The chain links TRBV5-6 to TRBJ2-5; 10 bases match TRBD2. The CDR3 runs to 17 residues. Germline V lookup: CDR1 SGHDT, CDR2 YYEEEE. Trimming at V came to 0 bases and at J to 5 bases, leaving 10 bases not matched to a gene. CDR3 nucleotides: TGTGCCAGCAGCTTGGCCGGGGAGCGGGAGGGCCTCGAGACCCAGTACTTC. Its translation is CASSLAGEREGLETQYF.